This T cell receptor (beta chain) was captured by sequencing in a study of T cells in Graves' hyperthyroidism and ophthalmopathy. Study as a whole: At initial diagnosis, before any treatment had begun, peripheral blood was obtained.

The CDR3 sequence is 16 residues long. V lost 3 bases and J 7 bases, leaving 16 bases between the germline ends. In germline, CDR1 is SGHVS, CDR2 FQNEAQ. RNA transcripts gave rise to amplified TCR beta CDR3 regions. RT-PCR in the first round (using the HTBI primer set) targeted the TCR CDR3. TCRdb re-derived calls from the multiplex PCR reads in MiXCR, one entry per CDR3 protein. The sample lists 340,000 or so distinct CDR3 sequences, 18% occurring once. This clonotype was seen a handful of times. The target antigen is unknown. Notes on the study in general: Model-based prediction identified ophthalmopathy a median 6.5 months prior to its onset. Within blood appeared most thyroid clonotypes that had expanded above 0.001.

The origin of this receptor is a woman between 50 and 59 years old with Graves' hyperthyroidism. The chain couples TRBV7-8 to TRBJ1-6; D gene unclear. The sample was blood. The CDR3 DNA follows: TGTGCCAGCAGCTTTAGTGTCGGGCTGACCAATTCACCCCTCCACTTT. It codes for CASSFSVGLTNSPLHF.